This is a list of T cell receptor beta chains from one sample in a study of vaccination effects on CD4 cells after COVID-19. No antigens are known for them. Measured with immunoSEQ multiplex PCR; TCRdb has only the in-frame clones, and not every one. Among tens of thousands of clones, about 62% were seen once, and the ten largest hold roughly 7.7%. The material sequenced was CD4+ T cells from PBMCs cultured without peptide, taken after COVID-19 vaccination. Receptors originate from a human donor who received a COVID-19 vaccine. CDR3s include the opening cysteine and the closing phenylalanine or tryptophan. The D gene is left open where the match is weak.

j_call	d_call	v_call	cdr3_aa
TRBJ2-5	.	TRBV6-5	CASRLAAGAQETKYF
TRBJ2-7	TRBD2	TRBV4-1	CASSSWTSGSTVEQYF
TRBJ2-3	.	TRBV7-9	CASSSRSSVDTQYF
TRBJ2-7	.	TRBV6-5	CASSGYYEQYF
TRBJ1-4	.	TRBV5-6	CASSSGEANEKLFF
TRBJ1-2	.	TRBV3-1/TRBV3-2	CASRGGRHGYTF
TRBJ1-5	.	TRBV29-1	CSVVVSGDQPQHF
TRBJ1-1	.	TRBV12-3/TRBV12-4	CASSLPRVQAFF
TRBJ1-5	.	TRBV4-1	CASSQGGSNQPQHF
TRBJ2-7	.	TRBV6-5	CASSSVFDEQYF
TRBJ1-4	.	TRBV19	CASSVRPTEKLFF
TRBJ1-6	TRBD1	TRBV3-1/TRBV3-2	CASSQVVGTAYNSPLHF
TRBJ2-5	.	TRBV3-1/TRBV3-2	CASSQVQTQYF
TRBJ1-3	.	TRBV25-1	CASRDLGSGNTIYF
TRBJ2-7	TRBD2	TRBV7-9	CASSFAGGSYEQYF